This is a list of T cell receptor beta chains from one sample in a study of shared T cell receptors in the human thymus. Libraries were prepared by immunoSEQ multiplex PCR; TCRdb keeps only in-frame clonotypes and omits some of them. The sample includes some 660,000 clones, around 87% seen only once; the top ten take just under 0.0095%. The sample was also linked to a second study, of human thymus T cells.

Specimen: thymocytes. These receptors were obtained from a boy less than two years old with a congenital heart defect. The CDR3 runs from the conserved cysteine through the conserved F or W. The D gene is left open where the match is weak. Clone sizes are given selectively: once, few, many, or a class where the clone is expanded.

CDR3 DNA	CDR3 protein	D gene	CDR3 length	V gene	J gene	clone size
TGTGCCAGCAGTCCCCGGGACAGACTCCATGATCAGCCCCAGCATTTT	CASSPRDRLHDQPQHF	TRBD1	16	TRBV27	TRBJ1-5	NA
TGCAGGGGACAGTGGAACACTGAAGCTTTCTTT	CRGQWNTEAFF	TRBD1	11	TRBV20-1	TRBJ1-1	NA
TGCGCCAGCAGCTTGGCTCCTCAGCAACAGACCTACGAGCAGTACTTC	CASSLAPQQQTYEQYF	NA	16	TRBV5-1	TRBJ2-7	NA
TGCGCCAGCAGCCAAAAGCGGGGGGCTGTGCTCGGCTACACCTTC	CASSQKRGAVLGYTF	NA	15	TRBV4-1	TRBJ1-2	NA
TGTGCCAGTACCAAGGACAGATCCCTGAACACTGAAGCTTTCTTT	CASTKDRSLNTEAFF	NA	15	TRBV19	TRBJ1-1	NA
TGTGCCAGCAGCTCCGGACAGCATGAGCAGTTCTTC	CASSSGQHEQFF	NA	12	TRBV6-5	TRBJ2-1	NA
TGTGCCTGGAAGAGTGGGGGCGGGTCGGAAGCTTTCTTT	CAWKSGGGSEAFF	NA	13	TRBV30	TRBJ1-1	NA
TGTGCCAGCAGCTTGGGGACTAGCGGGAGATTTAACTACAATGAGCAGTTCTTC	CASSLGTSGRFNYNEQFF	TRBD2	18	TRBV5-4	TRBJ2-1	NA
TGCGCCAGCAGCCCGACCCTCATGAGTAGTCCGGCAGACTGCTATGGCTACACCTTC	CASSPTLMSSPADCYGYTF	NA	19	TRBV5-1	TRBJ1-2	few
TGTGCCACCAGCAGAGATCGCCTGACAGTGAACACTGAAGCTTTCTTT	CATSRDRLTVNTEAFF	NA	16	TRBV15	TRBJ1-1	NA
TGCGCCAGCAGTCCCGATTTTAGGAGGGGAGGAGAGACCCAGTACTTC	CASSPDFRRGGETQYF	NA	16	TRBV23-1	TRBJ2-5	NA
TGTGCCATCAGTAACCAGGGGGCATCCGGGGAGCTGTTTTTT	CAISNQGASGELFF	TRBD1	14	TRBV10-3	TRBJ2-2	NA
TGTGCCAGACGGGTGGTCACCGGGGAGCTGTTTTTT	CARRVVTGELFF	NA	12	TRBV2	TRBJ2-2	NA
TGTGCCAGTAGTGAGGTACCAGGGGGCTACGAGCAGTACTTC	CASSEVPGGYEQYF	TRBD1	14	TRBV19	TRBJ2-7	NA
TGTGCCAGCAGCTTAGCCCGGGACTCCTCTCGCAATGAGCAGTTCTTC	CASSLARDSSRNEQFF	NA	16	TRBV7-2	TRBJ2-1	NA
TGTGCCAGCAGCCCGGGACTAGCGGTGGAAGAGACCCAGTACTTC	CASSPGLAVEETQYF	TRBD2	15	TRBV5-6	TRBJ2-5	NA
TGTGCCAGCAGTTTGTCAGGTTATCGGCGCAATGAGCAGTTCTTC	CASSLSGYRRNEQFF	NA	15	TRBV27	TRBJ2-1	NA
TGCGCCAGCAGCCAAGATGGGGGACAGGGGGCTTACGAGCAGTACTTC	CASSQDGGQGAYEQYF	TRBD1	16	TRBV4-3	TRBJ2-7	few
TGTGCCAGCAGCGTAGCCCCCGGCGGTGAAGCTTTCTTT	CASSVAPGGEAFF	NA	13	TRBV9	TRBJ1-1	NA
TGTGCCAGCAGCGACGCTGGGGGGGGAACAGATACGCAGTATTTT	CASSDAGGGTDTQYF	TRBD2	15	TRBV9	TRBJ2-3	NA
TGTGCCAGCAGCTCAGGGGTTAGAGGATACGAGCAGTACTTC	CASSSGVRGYEQYF	NA	14	TRBV7-2	TRBJ2-7	NA
TGTGCCAGCAGCCAAGAGCGCCGCTCCGCTGCTGAAAAACTGTTTTTT	CASSQERRSAAEKLFF	NA	16	TRBV14	TRBJ1-4	NA
TGTGCCAGCAGTTATTCTGCGGGGCAGCCCTACGAGCAGTACTTC	CASSYSAGQPYEQYF	NA	15	TRBV6-5	TRBJ2-7	once
TGTGCCAGCAGTTCAGGAAACCAGACAGGCACAGATACGCAGTATTTT	CASSSGNQTGTDTQYF	NA	16	TRBV6-6	TRBJ2-3	NA
TGCGCCAGCAGCTTGACGGCCATTCAGCGGGGGGGCACCGGGGAGCTGTTTTTT	CASSLTAIQRGGTGELFF	TRBD2	18	TRBV5-1	TRBJ2-2	NA
TGTGCCAGCTCCCGAGTAACACGAGCGGGGGAAGCTTTCTTT	CASSRVTRAGEAFF	NA	14	TRBV18	TRBJ1-1	NA
TGTGCCAGCAGTCGCCGGACAGGGGTGAACACTGAAGCTTTCTTT	CASSRRTGVNTEAFF	TRBD1	15	TRBV27	TRBJ1-1	NA
TGTGCCAGCAGCGTAGGCCCCAGCGGGGCGTCCACAGATACGCAGTATTTT	CASSVGPSGASTDTQYF	TRBD2	17	TRBV9	TRBJ2-3	few
TGTGCCAGCTCACCAACAAGGGAACGGGGGGGCTACACCTTC	CASSPTRERGGYTF	NA	14	TRBV18	TRBJ1-2	NA
TGTGCCAGCACCTTCACAGGGCCTAATCAGCCCCAGCATTTT	CASTFTGPNQPQHF	NA	14	TRBV7-2	TRBJ1-5	NA
TGTGCCAGCAGCTTAGATGGAGGCATCTCTTACGAGCAGTACTTC	CASSLDGGISYEQYF	NA	15	TRBV7-9	TRBJ2-7	NA
TGCGCCAGCAGCTTAAAGGACAGTCAGTCTGGAAACACCATATATTTT	CASSLKDSQSGNTIYF	NA	16	TRBV5-1	TRBJ1-3	NA
TGTGCCTGGCTATCTAGCAGCCGTGGCACCGGGGAGCTGTTTTTT	CAWLSSSRGTGELFF	NA	15	TRBV30	TRBJ2-2	NA
TGTGCCAGCAGCGCCAGGGGGCTGTCTGGAAACACCATATATTTT	CASSARGLSGNTIYF	TRBD1	15	TRBV9	TRBJ1-3	NA
TGTGCCAGCAGCTTATGTGACTCCGGGGAGCTGTTTTTT	CASSLCDSGELFF	NA	13	TRBV5-5	TRBJ2-2	NA
TGTGCCAGCAGCTGGGGGACAGACCTCTATCGCCAGGGCTACACCTTC	CASSWGTDLYRQGYTF	TRBD1	16	TRBV5-8	TRBJ1-2	NA
TGTGCCAGCAGTTCAATGGACAGGGGTGCAACTAATGAAAAACTGTTTTTT	CASSSMDRGATNEKLFF	TRBD1	17	TRBV28	TRBJ1-4	NA
TGTGCCAGCAGCTATAGCGGAAACTACAATGAGCAGTTCTTC	CASSYSGNYNEQFF	NA	14	TRBV5-4	TRBJ2-1	NA
TGTGCCAGCAGTATAGCGGGGGGGCCACACACAGATACGCAGTATTTT	CASSIAGGPHTDTQYF	TRBD2	16	TRBV27	TRBJ2-3	once
TGTGCCAGCCGCTCTGCGAATAGTACTGATACGCAGTATTTT	CASRSANSTDTQYF	NA	14	TRBV27	TRBJ2-3	NA
TGCGCCAGCAGTCAATCACCCCGTACAGGCACTGAAGCTTTCTTT	CASSQSPRTGTEAFF	NA	15	TRBV23-1	TRBJ1-1	once